This TCR beta chain was retrieved from a study of cytomegalovirus exposure and HLA in healthy donors listed by TCRdb under 2017. With respect to the entire study: An earlier analysis of 587 of the donors reported approximately 280 Gb of sequence data and about 120 million unique TCR beta sequences obtained from about 180 million T cells. Around 330 gigabases of sequencing data and about 92 million unique TCR sequences made up an early release that covered over 550 HLA-typed donors. Of the 300 to 450 genotyped donors, less than 90% were placed in the genetic ancestry cluster associated with self-reported Caucasian donors. The study aimed to test whether signatures of past pathogen exposure could be identified by cataloging public T cell receptors. The T cell repertoires of around 730 subjects were profiled by immunosequencing and related to cytomegalovirus serostatus. Along with the approximately 620-subject first cohort, a separate validation cohort of over 90 different subjects was used. The study combined high-throughput TCR immunosequencing, statistical association of individual TCRs with disease status, and machine learning to predict cytomegalovirus infection status. A later analysis re-analyzed previously published TCR beta repertoires from roughly 600 donors and added high-resolution HLA genotyping to study TCR occurrence patterns. Rather than drawing on any new phenotypic data, the later analysis identified candidate immune exposures from TCR beta sequences and the way those sequences occurred across donors. An earlier analysis of several hundred of the donors applied high-throughput TCR beta sequencing to assess whether each TCR beta V gene segment acted as functional or pseudogenic. Donor age, sex, ethnicity and CMV serostatus were compiled together with the repertoire data. In a later genetic analysis, genome-wide SNP genotypes for about 55% of the roughly 700 donors were used, and that subset was treated as a discovery cohort. All discovery cohort repertoires had been generated using a single sequencing platform. Both class I and class II loci were covered by HLA typing, at four-digit resolution. The number of donors typed differed by locus, with 629-630 for A, B, C, DRB1 and DQB1, roughly 520 for DQA1, over 600 for DPA1, and 450 to 480 for DPB1. Roughly 5 DR-DQ haplotypes were handled as single units for association and clustering because linkage in the cohort was strong. Among a few hundred genotyped donors of the cohort, an average of roughly 240,000 unique TCR beta nucleotide sequences were sequenced per donor, roughly 18% of them non-productive.

The library was obtained by the immunoSEQ multiplex PCR assay. For the multiplex PCR, a mixture combining 60 forward primers for TCR Vbeta segments and 13 reverse primers for TCR Jbeta segments was used. A multiplex PCR assay on genomic DNA amplified the CDR3 region of rearranged TCR beta genes. Amplified TCR beta libraries were sequenced as 87-base-pair reads on the Illumina HiSeq System. The authors' analysis ran thus. In a later analysis, roughly 80 million unique TCR beta chains were counted across the roughly 610 repertoires, and about 9.9 million of these chains were shared by at least two donors. A nearest-neighbor algorithm error-corrected the raw reads and collapsed the reads into unique sequences, merging closely related sequences to remove PCR and sequencing errors. Alignment of CDR3 sequences to IMGT reference sequences was used to assign V, D and J gene segments. Each retained sequence needed at least a six-nucleotide match to both a V gene segment and a J gene segment. Rearrangements were called productive when the CDR3 lacked stop codons and stayed in frame with V and J; all others were non-productive. Following IMGT convention, CDR3 was defined as the stretch from the second conserved V-encoded cysteine up to the conserved J-encoded phenylalanine. The earlier analysis of 587 of the donors excluded sequences that lacked an unambiguous match to a single V gene segment. In an earlier analysis of about 590 of the donors, a V segment was called functional when productive rearrangements were above 56.7%, and segregating when the standard deviation between donors exceeded 5%. A statistical classification framework was built for diagnosing cytomegalovirus status from the catalog of TCR beta chain sequences. In a later analysis, V and J genes were assigned by comparing TCR nucleotide sequences against IMGT/GENE-DB human TR gene sequences. In a later analysis, CDR3 sequences and most-parsimonious VDJ recombination scenarios were assigned using the TCRdist pipeline. In a later analysis, every TCR beta chain was defined by the combination of its CDR3 amino acid sequence and its V-gene family, and reads without a unique V-gene family were dropped. To address suspected cross-contamination and a sequencing artifact, a later analysis removed approximately 590 highly shared, low-generation-probability nucleotide sequences. For each public chain, a later analysis derived a clonal expansion index from normalized ranks of inferred template counts within each repertoire. In a later analysis, generation probabilities were computed using a VDJ recombination model fitted to out-of-frame rearrangements, and the results were checked against IGoR. Hypergeometric tests were used in a later analysis to score TCR-TCR, TCR-HLA and TCR-CMV co-occurrence, with a repertoire-size bias correction applied to the TCR pairs. A later analysis estimated false discovery rates by permuting HLA or CMV assignments 20 times. A later analysis grouped co-occurring TCRs with DBSCAN, adding TCRdist sequence similarity when clustering within HLA-allele-positive subsets. For co-occurrence clustering, repertoires with fewer than 30,000 or more than 120,000 public chains were excluded, along with four or five repertoires with anomalous nucleotide sharing. TCRdb carries this immuneACCESS record with in-frame sequences only. Its versions omit some clonotypes, under half of them owing to an unresolved V gene in the studies checked, with the rest unexplained. V and J calls and clone size are as listed in that table; D and trimming were resolved from the DNA. This sample lists 160,000 or so clones; less than 90% were detected once. Roughly 6.3% of the sample is in the top ten clones.

The cohort consisted of 666 healthy bone marrow donors. All cohort members were sampled while nominally healthy, although unrecorded immune exposures were likely present. The donor was CMV seropositive and belonged to the group of 270 or so seropositive cohort members. A peripheral blood sample was provided by each donor, and peripheral blood mononuclear cells were used for TCR beta sequencing. The Qiagen DNeasy Blood Extraction Kit was used to extract genomic DNA from the blood cell samples. CDR1 and CDR2, per the germline V gene, are MNHEY and SVGAGI. Clipping removes 4 bases from V and 3 bases from J, with 1 as the unmatched junction base count. From cysteine to phenylalanine, the CDR3 is 13 amino acids long. The entry retains the CDR3 DNA only, 39 bases that are in frame from base 1. Broad study findings and their caveats: The only immune exposure information available for the cohort was CMV serostatus. In a later analysis, HLA-associated TCR beta chains showed more clonal expansion and lower generation probabilities than non-associated chains that were equally common. A total of 150 to 200 TCR beta chains were listed by the study as associated with cytomegalovirus. According to a later analysis, parvovirus B19, influenza, CMV and Epstein-Barr virus appeared linked to several top co-occurrence clusters. In both the original and validation cohorts, the classifier was reported to diagnose cytomegalovirus status with high specificity and sensitivity. Roughly uniform sequencing depth across donors was assumed in presence/absence analyses, although this assumption may not hold. Compared with the roughly 600-donor mean, donors in an Asian-associated ancestry cluster had fewer N-insertions in productive TCRs, according to a later genetic analysis. Some IMGT-functional V segments, including TRBV6-2 and TRBV6-3, could not be distinguished by the 87-base-pair reads and were therefore excluded. Most TCR sequences were observed very rarely across donors, whereas some public TCRs were present in many individuals. This cohort had only TCR beta chains sequenced, and the lack of alpha or paired-chain data limited which features could be detected. A later analysis found that TCR association rates varied across HLA loci, with DRB1 alleles showing the most associated TCRs and HLA-C alleles the fewest. A further reported finding was that TCR beta sequences accurately predicted the HLA-A and HLA-B alleles for most subjects in the first cohort. In an earlier analysis of 587 of the donors, most TCR beta V segments appeared in productive rearrangements about 90% or about 30% of the time, broadly matching IMGT annotations. A cluster of highly shared sequence variants was judged likely to be a technical artifact of the sequencing pipeline. A later genetic analysis associated a missense DCLRE1C variant with V-gene and J-gene trimming of TCR beta chains, and an independent cohort replicated the association. The earlier analysis of 450 to 700 of the donors excluded about 16 rarely observed V segments, including chromosome 9 orphons, because counts were too low. Linkage disequilibrium might explain the correlated functional status among segregating V segments, but an unknown experimental factor could not be excluded. When HLA alleles, especially DR and DQ, strongly co-occurred, attributing TCR associations to individual alleles was difficult. Most CMV-associated TCR beta chains appeared to be HLA-restricted in a later analysis, and the HLA associations seemed to be driven largely by CMV exposure. Because some donors lacked HLA typing at each locus, the association tests relied only on the typed subset. Specific HLA alleles were associated with 15,000 to 20,000 TCR beta sequences at a false discovery rate of 0.05 in a later analysis. A few of the identified cytomegalovirus-associated TCR beta chains were confirmed in vitro to be specific for cytomegalovirus antigens. According to the authors, the approach could potentially be generalized to other disease states and immunological phenotypes.

Comment on this clone: Its antigen remains unidentified. No much larger clone exists at a distance of one base, and base qualities are not known.

Sequencing was carried out using PBMCs. The sequence was collected from a male donor in good health and CMV-seropositive. The chain is encoded by TRBV6-5 joined to TRBJ1-2, and 8 junctional nucleotides match TRBD1. The bases are TGTGCCAGCAGTTTACAGGGGGACTATGGCTACACCTTC. This yields the protein CASSLQGDYGYTF.